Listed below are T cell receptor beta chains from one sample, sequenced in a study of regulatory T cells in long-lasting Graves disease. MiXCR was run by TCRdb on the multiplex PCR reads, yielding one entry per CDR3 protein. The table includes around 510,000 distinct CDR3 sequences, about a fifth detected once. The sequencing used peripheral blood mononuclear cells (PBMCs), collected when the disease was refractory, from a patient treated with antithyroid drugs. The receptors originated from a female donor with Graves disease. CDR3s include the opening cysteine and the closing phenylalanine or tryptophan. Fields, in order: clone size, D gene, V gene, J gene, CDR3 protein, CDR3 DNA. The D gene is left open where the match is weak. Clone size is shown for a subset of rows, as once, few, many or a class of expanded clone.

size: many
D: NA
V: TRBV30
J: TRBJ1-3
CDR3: CAWSNTAGNTIYF
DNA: TGTGCCTGGAGTAATACCGCTGGAAACACCATATATTTT

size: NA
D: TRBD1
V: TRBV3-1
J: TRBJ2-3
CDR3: CASSHPGQGLTDTQYF
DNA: TGTGCCAGCAGCCATCCGGGACAGGGGCTCACAGATACGCAGTATTTT

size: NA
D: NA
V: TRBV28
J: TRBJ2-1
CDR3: CASSLSYNEQFF
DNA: TGTGCCAGCAGTTTATCATACAATGAGCAGTTCTTC

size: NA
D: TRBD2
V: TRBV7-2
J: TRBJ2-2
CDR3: CASSFGLAGGTGELFF
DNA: TGTGCCAGCAGCTTCGGACTAGCGGGAGGTACCGGGGAGCTGTTTTTT

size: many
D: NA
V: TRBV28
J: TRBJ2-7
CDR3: CASKRDFGSYEQYF
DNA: TGTGCCAGCAAAAGGGACTTTGGGTCCTACGAGCAGTACTTC

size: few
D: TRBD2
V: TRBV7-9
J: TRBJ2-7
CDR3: CASSPSGTSGREQYF
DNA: TGTGCCAGCAGCCCGTCCGGGACTAGCGGGCGCGAGCAGTACTTC

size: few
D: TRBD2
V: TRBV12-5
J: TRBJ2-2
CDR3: CASGLNLGGAGDTGELFF
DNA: TGTGCTAGTGGTTTGAACTTGGGAGGAGCGGGAGACACCGGGGAGCTGTTTTTT

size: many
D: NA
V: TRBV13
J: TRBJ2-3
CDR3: CASSPSRTDTQYF
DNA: TGTGCCAGCAGCCCCAGCCGCACAGATACGCAGTATTTT

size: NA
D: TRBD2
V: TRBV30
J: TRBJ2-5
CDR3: CAWTKTGGGQETQYF
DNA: TGTGCCTGGACAAAAACGGGGGGGGGCCAAGAGACCCAGTACTTC

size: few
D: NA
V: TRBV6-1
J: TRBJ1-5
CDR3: CASRTRANQPRHF
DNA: TGTGCCAGCAGAACACGGGCGAATCAGCCCCGGCATTTT

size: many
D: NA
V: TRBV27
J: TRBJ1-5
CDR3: CASSPGAFNQPQHF
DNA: TGTGCCAGCAGCCCAGGAGCCTTCAATCAGCCCCAGCATTTT

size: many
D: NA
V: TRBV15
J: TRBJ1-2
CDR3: CATSRSQGPNYGYTF
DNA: TGTGCCACCAGCAGATCACAGGGCCCTAACTATGGCTACACCTTC

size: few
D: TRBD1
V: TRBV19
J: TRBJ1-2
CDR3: CAIQWTGPAGGYTF
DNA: TGTGCCATACAGTGGACAGGGCCAGCGGGCGGCTACACCTTC

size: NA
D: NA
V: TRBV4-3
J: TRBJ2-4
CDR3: CASSQTTQNIQYF
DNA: TGCGCCAGCAGCCAAACAACCCAAAACATTCAGTACTTC

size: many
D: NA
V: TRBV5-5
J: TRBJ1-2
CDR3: CASSLMYLNYGYTF
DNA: TGTGCCAGCAGCCTGATGTACCTCAACTATGGCTACACCTTC

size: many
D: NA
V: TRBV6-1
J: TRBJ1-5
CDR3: CASSVRMAGDQPQHF
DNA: TGTGCCAGCAGTGTTCGGATGGCAGGGGATCAGCCCCAGCATTTT

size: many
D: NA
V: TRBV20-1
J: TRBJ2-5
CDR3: CSAHWAETQYF
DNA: TGCAGTGCGCATTGGGCAGAGACCCAGTACTTC

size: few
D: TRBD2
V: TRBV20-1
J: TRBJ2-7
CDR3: CSANGRVNEQYF
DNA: TGCAGTGCTAACGGGAGGGTGAACGAGCAGTACTTC

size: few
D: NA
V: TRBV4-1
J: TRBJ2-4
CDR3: CASSQVEGLAKNIQYF
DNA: TGCGCCAGCAGCCAAGTTGAGGGACTAGCCAAAAACATTCAGTACTTC

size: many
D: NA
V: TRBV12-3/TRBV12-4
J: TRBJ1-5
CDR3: CASSTTGINHQPQHF
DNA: TGTGCCAGCAGTACTACCGGGATCAACCATCAGCCCCAGCATTTT

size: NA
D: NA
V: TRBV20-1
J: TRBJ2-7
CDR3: CSARPRVAERLYEQYF
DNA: TGCAGTGCTAGACCTCGTGTAGCGGAGAGACTTTACGAGCAGTACTTC

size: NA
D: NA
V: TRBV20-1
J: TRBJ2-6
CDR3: CSARGSWANVLTF
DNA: TGCAGTGCTAGAGGTTCCTGGGCCAACGTCCTGACTTTC

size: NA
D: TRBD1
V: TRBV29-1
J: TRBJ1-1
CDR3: CSVVVLGQGNMNTEAFF
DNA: TGCAGCGTTGTAGTCTTAGGACAGGGGAATATGAACACTGAAGCTTTCTTT

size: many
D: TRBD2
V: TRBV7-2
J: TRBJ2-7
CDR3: CASSFSGRKSYEQYF
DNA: TGTGCCAGCAGCTTTAGCGGGAGGAAGTCCTACGAGCAGTACTTC

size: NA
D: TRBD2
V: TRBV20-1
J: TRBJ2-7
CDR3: CSAVPGTSGPSSYEQYF
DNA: TGCAGTGCTGTTCCCGGGACTAGCGGGCCGAGCTCCTACGAGCAGTACTTC

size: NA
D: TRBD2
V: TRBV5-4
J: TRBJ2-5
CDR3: CASSLLAGGPREKVQYF
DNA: TGTGCCAGCAGCTTGCTCGCGGGAGGGCCGAGGGAGAAGGTCCAGTACTTC

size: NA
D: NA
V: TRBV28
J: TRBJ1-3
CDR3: CASRVNSYSGNTIYF
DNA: TGTGCCAGCAGGGTTAACAGCTACTCTGGAAACACCATATATTTT

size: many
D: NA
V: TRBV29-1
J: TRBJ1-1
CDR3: CSVEGRMNTEAFF
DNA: TGCAGCGTTGAGGGACGGATGAACACTGAAGCTTTCTTT

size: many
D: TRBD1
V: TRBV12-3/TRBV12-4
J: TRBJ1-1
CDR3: CASRSTGGNTEAFF
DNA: TGTGCCAGCAGATCGACAGGGGGGAACACTGAAGCTTTCTTT

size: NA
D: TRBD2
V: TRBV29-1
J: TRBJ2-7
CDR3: CSVEGLAYEQYF
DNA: TGCAGCGTTGAGGGACTAGCCTACGAGCAGTACTTC

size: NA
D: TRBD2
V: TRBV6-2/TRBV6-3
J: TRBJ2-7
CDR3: CASSKSGSSGLAAIYEQYF
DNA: TGTGCCAGCAGTAAATCCGGCAGCTCAGGACTAGCGGCAATCTACGAGCAGTACTTC

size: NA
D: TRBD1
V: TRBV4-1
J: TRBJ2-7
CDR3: CASSHNPGQTLEQYF
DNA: TGCGCCAGCAGCCATAACCCGGGACAGACCCTCGAGCAGTACTTC

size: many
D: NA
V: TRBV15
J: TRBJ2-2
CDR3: CATSREPGRNTGELFF
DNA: TGTGCCACCAGCAGAGAACCGGGACGGAACACCGGGGAGCTGTTTTTT

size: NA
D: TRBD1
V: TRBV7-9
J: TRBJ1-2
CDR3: CASSQGDSYTF
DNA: TGTGCCAGCAGCCAGGGGGATAGCTACACCTTC

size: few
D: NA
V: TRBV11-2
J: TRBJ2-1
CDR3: CASSQLTGYNEQFF
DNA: TGTGCCAGCAGTCAACTGACGGGTTACAATGAGCAGTTCTTC

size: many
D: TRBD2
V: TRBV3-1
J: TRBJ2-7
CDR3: CASSQGLAGREQYF
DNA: TGTGCCAGCAGCCAAGGTCTAGCGGGACGCGAGCAGTACTTC

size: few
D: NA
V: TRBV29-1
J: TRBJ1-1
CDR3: CSVQMNTEAFF
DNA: TGCAGCGTTCAAATGAACACTGAAGCTTTCTTT

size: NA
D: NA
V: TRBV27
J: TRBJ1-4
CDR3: CASSPDPRWNEKLFF
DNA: TGTGCCAGCAGTCCTGACCCCCGCTGGAATGAAAAACTGTTTTTT

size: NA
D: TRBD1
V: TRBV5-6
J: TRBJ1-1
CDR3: CASSFMGQGIIDTEAFF
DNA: TGTGCCAGCAGCTTCATGGGACAGGGGATTATAGACACTGAAGCTTTCTTT

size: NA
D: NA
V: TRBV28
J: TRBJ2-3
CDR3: CASSQVSGVNTDTQYF
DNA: TGTGCCAGCAGTCAGGTCTCGGGAGTCAACACAGATACGCAGTATTTT

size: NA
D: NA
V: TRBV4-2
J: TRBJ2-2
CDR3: CASSQREGGVDTGELFF
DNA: TGTGCCAGCAGCCAAAGGGAAGGGGGAGTTGATACCGGGGAGCTGTTTTTT

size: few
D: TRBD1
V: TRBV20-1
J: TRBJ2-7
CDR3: CSARVRDRRYEQYF
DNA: TGCAGTGCTAGAGTGAGGGACAGAAGATACGAGCAGTACTTC

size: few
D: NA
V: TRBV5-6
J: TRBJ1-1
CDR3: CASSFFGPTNTEAFF
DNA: TGTGCCAGCAGCTTCTTCGGACCAACGAACACTGAAGCTTTCTTT